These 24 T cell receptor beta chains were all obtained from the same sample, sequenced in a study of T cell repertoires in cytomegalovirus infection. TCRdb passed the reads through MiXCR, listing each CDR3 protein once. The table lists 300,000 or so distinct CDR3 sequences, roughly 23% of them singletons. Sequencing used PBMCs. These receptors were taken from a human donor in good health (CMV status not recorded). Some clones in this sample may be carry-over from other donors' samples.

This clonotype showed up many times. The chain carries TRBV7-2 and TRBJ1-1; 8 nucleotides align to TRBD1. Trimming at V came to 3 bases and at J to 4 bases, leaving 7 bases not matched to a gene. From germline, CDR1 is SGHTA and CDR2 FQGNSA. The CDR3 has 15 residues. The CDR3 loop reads CASSFGVTGGTEAFF. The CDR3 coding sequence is TGTGCCAGCAGCTTTGGCGTTACAGGGGGCACTGAAGCTTTCTTT.

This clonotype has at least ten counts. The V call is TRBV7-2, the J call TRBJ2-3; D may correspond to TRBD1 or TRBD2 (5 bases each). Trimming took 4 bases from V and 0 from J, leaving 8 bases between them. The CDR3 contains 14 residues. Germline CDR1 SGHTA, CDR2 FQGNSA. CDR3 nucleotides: TGTGCCAGCAGCTCGGGACCTAGCACAGATACGCAGTATTTT. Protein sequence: CASSSGPSTDTQYF.

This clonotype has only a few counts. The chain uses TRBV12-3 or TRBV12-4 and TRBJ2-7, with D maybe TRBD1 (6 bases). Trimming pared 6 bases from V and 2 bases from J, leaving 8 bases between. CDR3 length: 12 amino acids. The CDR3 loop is CASRDRTYEQYF. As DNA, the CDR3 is TGTGCCAGCAGGGACAGAACCTACGAGCAGTACTTC.

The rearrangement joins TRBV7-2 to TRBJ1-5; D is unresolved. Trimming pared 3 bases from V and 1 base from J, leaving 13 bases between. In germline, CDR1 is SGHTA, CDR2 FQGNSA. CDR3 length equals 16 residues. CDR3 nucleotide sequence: TGTGCCAGCAGCTTGGTGGGCCCGGGGAGCAATCAGCCCCAGCATTTT. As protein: CASSLVGPGSNQPQHF.

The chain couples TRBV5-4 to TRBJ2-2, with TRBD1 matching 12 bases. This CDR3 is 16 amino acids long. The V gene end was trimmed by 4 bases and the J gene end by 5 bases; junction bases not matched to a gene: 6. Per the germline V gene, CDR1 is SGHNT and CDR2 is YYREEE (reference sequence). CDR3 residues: CASSLGTGGRTGELFF. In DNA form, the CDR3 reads TGTGCCAGCAGCCTCGGGACAGGGGGCAGGACCGGGGAGCTGTTTTTT.

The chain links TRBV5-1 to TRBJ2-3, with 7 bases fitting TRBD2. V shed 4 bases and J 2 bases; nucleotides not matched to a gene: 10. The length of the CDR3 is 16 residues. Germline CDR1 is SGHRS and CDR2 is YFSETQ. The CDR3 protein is CASSASRLANTDTQYF. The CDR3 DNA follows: TGCGCCAGCAGCGCCAGTCGACTAGCTAACACAGATACGCAGTATTTT.

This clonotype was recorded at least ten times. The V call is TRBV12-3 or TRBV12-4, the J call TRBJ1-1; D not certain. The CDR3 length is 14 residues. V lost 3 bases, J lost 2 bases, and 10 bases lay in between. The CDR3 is CASSLEAANTEAFF. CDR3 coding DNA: TGTGCCAGCAGTTTGGAGGCAGCAAACACTGAAGCTTTCTTT.

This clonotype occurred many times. In DNA form, the CDR3 reads TGTGCCAGCAGCTTAGCGCCCAGGGGGCCGAGAAACACCATATATTTT. Residues: CASSLAPRGPRNTIYF. The rearrangement uses TRBV7-8 and TRBJ1-3; 8 bases line up with TRBD1. The V gene end was trimmed by 0 bases and the J gene end by 5 bases; junction bases not matched to a gene: 6. The germline CDR1 and CDR2 sequences are SGHVS and FQNEAQ. The CDR3 covers 16 residues.

The CDR3 loop reads CASSYGAGEQYF. In DNA, the CDR3 is TGTGCCAGCAGTTACGGGGCCGGGGAGCAGTACTTC. The chain employs TRBV7-6 and TRBJ2-7; D possibly matches TRBD1 or TRBD2 (5 bases each). Germline V gives CDR1 SGHVS, CDR2 FNYEAQ. With 6 bases removed from V and 7 bases from J, the gap between germline ends came to 13 bases. There are 12 residues in the CDR3. Combining the CDR3 with reference TRBV7-6 and TRBJ2-7 gives the whole variable domain GAGVSQSPRYKVTKRGQDVALRCDPISGHVSLYWYRQALGQGPEFLTYFNYEAQQDKSGLPNDRFSAERPEGSISTLTIQRTEQRDSAMYRCASSYGAGEQYFGPGTRLTVT.

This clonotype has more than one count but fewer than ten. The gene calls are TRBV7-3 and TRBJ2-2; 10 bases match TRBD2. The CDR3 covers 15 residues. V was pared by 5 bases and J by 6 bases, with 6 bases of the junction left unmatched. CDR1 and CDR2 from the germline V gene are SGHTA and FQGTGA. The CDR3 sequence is CASSGSGGASGELFF. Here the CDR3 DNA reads TGTGCCAGCAGCGGGAGCGGGGGGGCGTCCGGGGAGCTGTTTTTT.

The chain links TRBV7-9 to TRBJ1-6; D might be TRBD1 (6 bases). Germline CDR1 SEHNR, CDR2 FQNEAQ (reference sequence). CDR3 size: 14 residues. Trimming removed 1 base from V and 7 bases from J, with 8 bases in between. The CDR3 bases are TGTGCCAGCAGCTTAGGGACAGCAAATTCACCCCTCCACTTT. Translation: CASSLGTANSPLHF.

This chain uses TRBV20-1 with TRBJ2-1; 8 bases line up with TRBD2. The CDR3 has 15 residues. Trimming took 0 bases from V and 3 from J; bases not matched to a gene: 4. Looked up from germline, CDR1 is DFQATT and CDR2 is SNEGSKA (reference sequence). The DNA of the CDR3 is TGCAGTGCTAGAGATCTACTAGCGGTCTACAATGAGCAGTTCTTC. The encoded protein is CSARDLLAVYNEQFF.

The CDR3 sequence: CAISGTGGHSYEQYF. The CDR3 DNA follows: TGTGCCATCAGCGGGACAGGGGGCCACTCCTACGAGCAGTACTTC. This chain links TRBV10-3 with TRBJ2-7, with TRBD1 matching 12 bases. With 6 bases clipped from V and 0 bases from J, the junction kept 3 bases outside the gene matches. There are 15 residues in the CDR3. The germline V gene encodes CDR1 ENHRY and CDR2 SYGVKD.

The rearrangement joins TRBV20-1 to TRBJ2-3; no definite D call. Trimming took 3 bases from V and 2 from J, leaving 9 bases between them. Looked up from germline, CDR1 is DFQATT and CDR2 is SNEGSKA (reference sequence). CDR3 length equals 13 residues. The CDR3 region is CSASAGNTDTQYF. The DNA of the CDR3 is TGCAGTGCTAGTGCAGGAAACACAGATACGCAGTATTTT.

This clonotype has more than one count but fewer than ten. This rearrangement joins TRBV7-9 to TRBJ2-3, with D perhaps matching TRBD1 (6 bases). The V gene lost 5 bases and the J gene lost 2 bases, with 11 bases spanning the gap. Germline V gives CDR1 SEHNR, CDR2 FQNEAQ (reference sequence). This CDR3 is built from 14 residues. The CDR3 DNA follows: TGTGCCAGCAGCCCCGGACAGTACACAGATACGCAGTATTTT. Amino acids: CASSPGQYTDTQYF.

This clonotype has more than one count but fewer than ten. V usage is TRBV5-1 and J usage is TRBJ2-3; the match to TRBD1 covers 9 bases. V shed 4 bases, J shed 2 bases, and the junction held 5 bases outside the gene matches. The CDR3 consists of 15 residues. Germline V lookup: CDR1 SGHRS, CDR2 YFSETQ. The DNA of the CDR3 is TGCGCCAGCAGCAGGACAGGGGCCAACACAGATACGCAGTATTTT. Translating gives CASSRTGANTDTQYF.

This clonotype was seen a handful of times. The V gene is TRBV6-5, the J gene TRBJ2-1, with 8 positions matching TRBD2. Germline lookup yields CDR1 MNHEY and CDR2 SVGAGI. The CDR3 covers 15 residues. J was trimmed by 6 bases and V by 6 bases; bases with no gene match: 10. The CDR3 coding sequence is TGTGCCAGCAGGACGGAGAGCGGGAGCGGCAATGAGCAGTTCTTC. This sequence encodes CASRTESGSGNEQFF.

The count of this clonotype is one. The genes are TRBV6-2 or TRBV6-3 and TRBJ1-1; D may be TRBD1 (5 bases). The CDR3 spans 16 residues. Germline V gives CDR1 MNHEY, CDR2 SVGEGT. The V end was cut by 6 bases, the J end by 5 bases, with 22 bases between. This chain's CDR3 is CASRTGPGLGPTEAFF. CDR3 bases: TGTGCCAGCAGGACGGGGCCGGGGTTGGGTCCGACTGAAGCTTTCTTT.

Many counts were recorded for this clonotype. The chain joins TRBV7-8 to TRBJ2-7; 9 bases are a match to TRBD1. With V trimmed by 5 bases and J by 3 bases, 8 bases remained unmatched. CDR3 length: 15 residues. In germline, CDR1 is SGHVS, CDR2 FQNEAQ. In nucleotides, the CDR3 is TGTGCCAGCAGCCCCCAACCGGGACAGGGCTACGAGCAGTACTTC. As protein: CASSPQPGQGYEQYF.

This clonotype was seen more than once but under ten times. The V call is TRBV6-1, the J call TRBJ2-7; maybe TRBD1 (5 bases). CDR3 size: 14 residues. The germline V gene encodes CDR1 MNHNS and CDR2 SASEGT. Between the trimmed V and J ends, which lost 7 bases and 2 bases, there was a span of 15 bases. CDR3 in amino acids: CASTQRGTTYEQYF. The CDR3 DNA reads TGTGCCAGCACCCAAAGGGGAACTACCTACGAGCAGTACTTC.

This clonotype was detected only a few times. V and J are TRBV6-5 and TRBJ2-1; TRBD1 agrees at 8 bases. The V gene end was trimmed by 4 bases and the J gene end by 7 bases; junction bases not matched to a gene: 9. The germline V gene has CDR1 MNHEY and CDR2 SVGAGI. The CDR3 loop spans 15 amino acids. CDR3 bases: TGTGCCAGCAGTTTAACAGGGGGTAGATTTAATGAGCAGTTCTTC. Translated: CASSLTGGRFNEQFF.

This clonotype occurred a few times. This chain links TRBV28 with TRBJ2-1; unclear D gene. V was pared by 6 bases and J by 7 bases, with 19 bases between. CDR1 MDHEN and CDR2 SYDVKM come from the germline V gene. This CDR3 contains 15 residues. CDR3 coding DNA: TGTGCCAGCAGGTTAGGTGGGCTACACACAAATGAGCAGTTCTTC. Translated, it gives CASRLGGLHTNEQFF. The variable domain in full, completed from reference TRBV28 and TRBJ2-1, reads DVKVTQSSRYLVKRTGEKVFLECVQDMDHENMFWYRQDPGLGLRLIYFSYDVKMKEKGDIPEGYSVSREKKERFSLILESASTNQTSMYLCASRLGGLHTNEQFFGPGTRLTVL.

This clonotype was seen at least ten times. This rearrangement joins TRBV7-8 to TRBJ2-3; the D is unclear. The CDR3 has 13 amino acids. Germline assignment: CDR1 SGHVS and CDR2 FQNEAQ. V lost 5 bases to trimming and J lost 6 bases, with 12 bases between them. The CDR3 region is CASSTIERDTQYF. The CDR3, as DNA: TGTGCCAGCAGCACAATCGAGAGGGATACGCAGTATTTT. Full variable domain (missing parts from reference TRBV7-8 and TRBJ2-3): GAGVSQSPRYKVAKRGQDVALRCDPISGHVSLFWYQQALGQGPEFLTYFQNEAQLDKSGLPSDRFFAERPEGSVSTLKIQRTQQEDSAVYLCASSTIERDTQYFGPGTRLTVL.

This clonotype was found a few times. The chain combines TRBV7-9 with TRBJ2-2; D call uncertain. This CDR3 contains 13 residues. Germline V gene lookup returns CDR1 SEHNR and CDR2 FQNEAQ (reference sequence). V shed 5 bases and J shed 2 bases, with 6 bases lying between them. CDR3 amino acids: CASSPYNTGELFF. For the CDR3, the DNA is TGTGCCAGCAGCCCCTATAACACCGGGGAGCTGTTTTTT.